The 17 T cell receptor beta chains listed next were all sequenced from one sample in a study of blood T cell repertoires in COVID-19. Sequencing used immunoSEQ multiplex PCR; TCRdb keeps in-frame clones, though not all of them. Of a few hundred thousand clones listed, roughly 87% were seen once; the top ten hold roughly 1%. The sequencing sample was made of PBMCs or T cells enriched from blood (not recorded which). All receptors come from a woman aged 25 to 45 who had recovered from COVID-19.

The CDR3, as DNA: TGTGCCAGCAGCTTATATATACAGGGGCCTCCTCTCAATGAAAAACTGTTTTTT. Translated, it gives CASSLYIQGPPLNEKLFF. The chain employs TRBV7-2 and TRBJ1-4, with 7 bases identical to TRBD1. The trim removed 2 bases at V and 5 bases at J, leaving 14 bases unmatched. Germline CDR1 is SGHTA and CDR2 is FQGNSA. This CDR3 comprises 18 residues.

The J gene is TRBJ1-1, the V gene TRBV7-2, with TRBD1 matching 8 bases. CDR1 SGHTA and CDR2 FQGNSA come from the germline V gene. The CDR3 is 18 residues long. Unmatched junction bases numbered 20, after V lost 5 bases and J lost 6 bases. The CDR3 DNA is TGTGCCAGCAGCCATCGACCGGACAGGGTGACGGTCCGCCCTGAAGCTTTCTTT. Amino acid sequence: CASSHRPDRVTVRPEAFF.

The chain is built from TRBV9 and TRBJ1-6; TRBD1 might be the D (5 bases). The CDR3 covers 14 residues. V shed 6 bases and J shed 10 bases, with 17 bases lying between them. Per the germline V gene, CDR1 is SGDLS and CDR2 is YYNGEE. The CDR3 sequence is CASMSGGVGSPLHF. The CDR3 DNA is TGTGCCAGCATGTCCGGGGGAGTAGGATCACCCCTCCACTTT.

The chain couples TRBV29-1 to TRBJ1-1, with 9 bases identical to TRBD1. Losses at the gene ends were 1 base for V and 1 base for J; bases not matched to a gene: 7. The V gene's germline CDR1 is SQVTM and CDR2 ANQGSEA. CDR3 size: 16 residues. The CDR3 DNA follows: TGCAGCGTTGAAGGAACCCGGGACAGGGCGAACACTGAAGCTTTCTTT. Translation gives CSVEGTRDRANTEAFF.

Only one count was recorded for this clone. This rearrangement joins TRBV10-2 to TRBJ2-7, with 11 nucleotides matching TRBD1. Losses at the gene ends were 10 bases for V and 2 bases for J; bases not matched to a gene: 7. This CDR3 comprises 14 residues. Germline V gene sequence: CDR1 WSHSY, CDR2 SAAADI. The chain's CDR3 is CATTPGQGAYEQYF. In nucleotides, the CDR3 is TGCGCCACCACACCGGGACAGGGGGCCTACGAGCAGTACTTC.

The chain has TRBV18 and TRBJ1-1; TRBD1 is a possible D gene (6 bases). The V and J ends lost 4 bases and 0 bases respectively, with 15 bases between them. CDR1 is KGHSH and CDR2 is LQKENI in the germline V gene. The CDR3 extends over 16 amino acids. In DNA form, the CDR3 reads TGTGCCAGCTCACGCGGACAGACTCCTATGAACACTGAAGCTTTCTTT. As protein: CASSRGQTPMNTEAFF.

The chain joins TRBV6-1 to TRBJ2-1, with 12 bases identical to TRBD2. The V gene end was trimmed by 0 bases and the J gene end by 6 bases; junction bases not matched to a gene: 3. The CDR3 sequence is 16 residues long. Germline CDR1 reads MNHNS; CDR2 reads SASEGT. The CDR3 loop is CASSEALAGGLNEQFF. The DNA of the CDR3 is TGTGCCAGCAGTGAAGCGCTAGCGGGGGGGCTCAATGAGCAGTTCTTC.

The chain links TRBV19 to TRBJ1-5; TRBD1 agrees at 7 bases. Germline CDR1 reads LNHDA; CDR2 reads SQIVND (reference sequence). This CDR3 has 14 residues. The trim removed 4 bases at V and 6 bases at J, leaving 6 bases unmatched. The CDR3 region has the DNA TGTGCCAGTAGTACGGGACAGCGCTTTCAGCCCCAGCATTTT. It is translated as CASSTGQRFQPQHF.

This clone occurred once. The gene calls are TRBV12-3 or TRBV12-4 and TRBJ2-3; TRBD2 aligns across 8 bases. The CDR3 sequence is 13 residues long. V trimming: 7 bases; J trimming: 4 bases; junction bases outside the gene matches: 4. CDR3 sequence (DNA): TGTGCCAGCACTCGTAGCGGGGCAGATACGCAGTATTTT. This encodes CASTRSGADTQYF.

The chain joins TRBV7-2 to TRBJ1-1; D is perhaps TRBD1 (6 bases). V was shortened by 5 bases and J by 3 bases, with 13 bases between the two germline ends. Germline V gives CDR1 SGHTA, CDR2 FQGNSA. The CDR3 has 14 amino acids. CDR3 nucleotides: TGTGCCAGCAGCGAGAGACGGACAGACACTGAAGCTTTCTTT. Its translation: CASSERRTDTEAFF.

J is TRBJ2-3 and V is TRBV30; tentatively, D is TRBD2 (5 bases). The CDR3 length is 17 residues. Germline CDR1 reads GTSNPN; CDR2 reads SVGIG (reference sequence). Between the trimmed V and J ends, which lost 0 bases and 0 bases, there was a span of 16 bases. CDR3 coding DNA: TGTGCCTGGAGTGTAGGTACTAGGCGGGCTAGCACAGATACGCAGTATTTT. Its translation: CAWSVGTRRASTDTQYF.

The CDR3 sequence is CASLGQGLTGELFF. DNA for the CDR3: TGCGCCAGCCTCGGACAGGGGCTCACCGGGGAGCTGTTTTTT. This chain joins TRBV5-1 and TRBJ2-2; 9 positions match TRBD1. The CDR3 sequence is 14 residues long. CDR1 is SGHRS and CDR2 is YFSETQ in the germline V gene. V was pared by 7 bases and J by 4 bases, with 5 bases of the junction left unmatched.

This chain joins TRBV30 and TRBJ2-3; the D gene is possibly TRBD2 (5 bases). Trimming pared 5 bases from V and 2 bases from J, leaving 11 bases between. The CDR3 spans 13 residues. The germline CDR1 and CDR2 sequences are GTSNPN and SVGIG (reference sequence). This CDR3 reads CAWDGEPTDTQYF. In DNA, the CDR3 is TGTGCCTGGGACGGGGAACCCACAGATACGCAGTATTTT. The whole variable domain, remainder taken from reference TRBV30 and TRBJ2-3, is SQTIHQWPATLVQPVGSPLSLECTVEGTSNPNLYWYRQAAGRGLQLLFYSVGIGQISSEVPQNLSASRPQDRQFILSSKKLLLSDSGFYLCAWDGEPTDTQYFGPGTRLTVL.

The chain links TRBV5-1 to TRBJ2-7; D is possibly TRBD1 (6 bases). This CDR3 spans 14 amino acids. V was trimmed by 0 bases and J by 2 bases, leaving 9 bases between them. Germline loops: CDR1 SGHRS, CDR2 YFSETQ. This CDR3 reads CASSLGPGAYEQYF. CDR3 sequence (DNA): TGCGCCAGCAGCTTGGGCCCAGGGGCCTACGAGCAGTACTTC. Full variable domain (remainder filled in from reference TRBV5-1 and TRBJ2-7): KAGVTQTPRYLIKTRGQQVTLSCSPISGHRSVSWYQQTPGQGLQFLFEYFSETQRNKGNFPGRFSGRQFSNSRSEMNVSTLELGDSALYLCASSLGPGAYEQYFGPGTRLTVT.

V gene TRBV11-2 combines with J gene TRBJ1-3; 7 bases fit TRBD1. J was trimmed by 3 bases and V by 4 bases; bases with no gene match: 9. Germline-derived CDR1 and CDR2 are SGHAT and FQNNGV. The CDR3 has 16 residues. Here the CDR3 reads CASSSRQGDIGNTIYF. The CDR3 DNA reads as TGTGCCAGCAGCTCCCGACAGGGTGATATTGGAAACACCATATATTTT.

This chain links TRBV27 with TRBJ1-1, with TRBD1 matching 9 bases. The CDR3 has 15 amino acids. V was clipped by 2 bases and J by 6 bases; unmatched bases: 7. Germline V gene lookup returns CDR1 MNHEY and CDR2 SMNVEV (reference sequence). The CDR3 nucleotides read TGTGCCAGCAGTTTACTGACAGGGGGATTCGCTGAAGCTTTCTTT. Translated: CASSLLTGGFAEAFF.

The chain couples TRBV7-9 to TRBJ2-7; 7 bases are shared with TRBD1. CDR1 and CDR2 (germline): SEHNR, FQNEAQ (reference sequence). The CDR3 is 12 residues long. Germline trimming cut 3 bases from V and 7 bases from J; bases unmatched to any gene: 3. CDR3 coding DNA: TGTGCCAGCAGCTTCGACAGGGTGGAGCAGTACTTC. As protein: CASSFDRVEQYF.